The TCR beta chain under discussion was sequenced for a study of OX40 agonist ivuxolimab in advanced cancers. On the study more broadly: Each dose-escalation patient presented with hepatocellular carcinoma, melanoma, renal cell or head and neck cancer.

The method was immunoSEQ multiplex PCR; TCRdb's version includes in-frame clones alone and lacks a portion of them. This table holds approximately 76,000 clones, about 94% found once. CDR3 size: 12 residues. Germline CDR1 is SGHAT and CDR2 is FQNNGV. The V end lost 0 bases, the J end lost 7 bases, and 5 bases lay between the germline ends. The receptor was isolated from an adult with an advanced solid tumor such as melanoma, head and neck, liver or kidney cancer. V is TRBV11-2 and J is TRBJ2-3; D uncertain. The sequences come from CD4+ or CD8+ T cells sorted from blood, collected in a trial of the OX40 agonist ivuxolimab. CDR3 protein: CASSLEGNTQYF. The CDR3 nucleotides are TGTGCCAGCAGCTTAGAGGGGAATACGCAGTATTTT.